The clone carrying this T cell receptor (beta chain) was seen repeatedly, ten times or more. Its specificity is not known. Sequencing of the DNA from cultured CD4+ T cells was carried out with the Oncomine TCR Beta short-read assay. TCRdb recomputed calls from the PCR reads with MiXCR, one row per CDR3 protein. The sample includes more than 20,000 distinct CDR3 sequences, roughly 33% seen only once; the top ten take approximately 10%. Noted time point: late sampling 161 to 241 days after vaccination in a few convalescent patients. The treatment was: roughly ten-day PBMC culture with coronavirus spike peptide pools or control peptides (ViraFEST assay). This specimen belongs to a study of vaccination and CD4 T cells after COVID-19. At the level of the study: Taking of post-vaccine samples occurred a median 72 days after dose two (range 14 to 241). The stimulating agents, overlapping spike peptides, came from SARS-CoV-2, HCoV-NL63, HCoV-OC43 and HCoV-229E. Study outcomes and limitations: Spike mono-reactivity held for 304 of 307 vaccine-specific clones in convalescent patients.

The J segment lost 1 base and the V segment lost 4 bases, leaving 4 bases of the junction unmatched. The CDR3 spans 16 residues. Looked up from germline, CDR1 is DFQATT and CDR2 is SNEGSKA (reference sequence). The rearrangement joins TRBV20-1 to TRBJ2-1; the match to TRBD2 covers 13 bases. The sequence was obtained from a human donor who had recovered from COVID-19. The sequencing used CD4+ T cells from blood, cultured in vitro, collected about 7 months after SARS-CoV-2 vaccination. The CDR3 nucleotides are TGCAGTGCTAACGGACTAGCGGGGGATTCCTACAATGAGCAGTTCTTC. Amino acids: CSANGLAGDSYNEQFF.